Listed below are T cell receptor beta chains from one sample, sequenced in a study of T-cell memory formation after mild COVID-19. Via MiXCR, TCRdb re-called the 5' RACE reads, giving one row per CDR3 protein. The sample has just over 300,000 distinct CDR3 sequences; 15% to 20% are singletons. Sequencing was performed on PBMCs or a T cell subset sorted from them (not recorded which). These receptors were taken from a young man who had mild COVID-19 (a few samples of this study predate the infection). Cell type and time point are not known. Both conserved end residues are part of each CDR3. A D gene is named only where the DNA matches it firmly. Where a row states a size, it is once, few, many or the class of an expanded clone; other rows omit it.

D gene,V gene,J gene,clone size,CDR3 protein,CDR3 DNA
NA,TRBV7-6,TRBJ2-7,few,CASSTWDSYEQYF,TGTGCCAGCAGCACCTGGGATTCCTACGAGCAGTACTTC
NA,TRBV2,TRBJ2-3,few,CASRPGPDNTQYF,TGTGCCAGCAGACCGGGACCCGATAATACGCAGTATTTT
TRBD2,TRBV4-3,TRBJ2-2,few,CASSQEPGLAWAGELFF,TGCGCCAGCAGCCAAGAGCCGGGACTAGCCTGGGCGGGGGAGCTGTTTTTT
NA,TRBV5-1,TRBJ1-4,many,CASSLSGATNEKLFF,TGTGCTAGCAGCTTGTCAGGCGCAACTAATGAAAAACTGTTTTTT
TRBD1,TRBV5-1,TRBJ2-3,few,CASNPGQKTDTQYF,TGCGCCAGTAATCCGGGACAGAAGACAGATACGCAGTATTTT
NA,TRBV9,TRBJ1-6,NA,CASSVGAGASPLHF,TGTGCCAGCAGCGTAGGAGCAGGGGCGTCACCCCTCCACTTT
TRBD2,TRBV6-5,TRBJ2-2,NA,CASIPASGGRYTGELFF,TGTGCCAGCATTCCGGCTAGCGGGGGGAGATACACCGGGGAGCTGTTTTTT
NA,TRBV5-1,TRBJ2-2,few,CASASRQGSTGELFF,TGCGCCAGCGCAAGTAGGCAGGGGAGCACCGGGGAGCTGTTTTTT
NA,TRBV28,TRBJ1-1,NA,CASSPGGAWTEAFF,TGTGCCAGCAGTCCCGGTGGGGCATGGACTGAAGCTTTCTTT
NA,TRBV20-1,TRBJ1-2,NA,CSAWTDINYGYTF,TGCAGTGCTTGGACCGACATTAACTATGGCTACACCTTC
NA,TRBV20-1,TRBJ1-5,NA,CSASLGVQVNQPQHF,TGCAGTGCTAGTCTAGGGGTCCAGGTCAATCAGCCCCAGCATTTT
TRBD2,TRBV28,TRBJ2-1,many,CASSSGAYNEQFF,TGTGCCAGTTCTAGCGGGGCCTACAATGAGCAGTTCTTC
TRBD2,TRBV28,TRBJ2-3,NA,CASSAGVTDTQYF,TGTGCCAGCAGCGCGGGGGTCACAGATACGCAGTATTTT
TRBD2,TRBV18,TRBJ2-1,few,CASSPSLAGGKNEQFF,TGTGCCAGCTCACCATCCTTAGCGGGGGGTAAGAATGAGCAGTTCTTC
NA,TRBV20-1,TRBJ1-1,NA,CSARGNNPEAFF,TGCAGTGCTAGGGGGAACAATCCTGAAGCTTTCTTT
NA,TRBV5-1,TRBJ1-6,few,CASSLSGGISSPLHF,TGCGCCAGCAGCTTGTCGGGAGGAATAAGTTCACCCCTCCACTTT
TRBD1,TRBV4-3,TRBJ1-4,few,CASSQGVSQGAPEKLFF,TGCGCCAGCAGCCAGGGGGTTAGTCAGGGGGCGCCTGAAAAACTGTTTTTT
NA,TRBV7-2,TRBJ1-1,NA,CASNIKPETEAFF,TGTGCCAGCAACATTAAGCCGGAGACTGAAGCTTTCTTT
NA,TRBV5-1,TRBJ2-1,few,CASSLQVRNEQFF,TGCGCCAGCAGCTTGCAGGTTCGCAATGAGCAGTTCTTC
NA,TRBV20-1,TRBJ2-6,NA,CSATYSSGANVLTF,TGCAGTGCTACCTACTCCTCTGGGGCCAACGTCCTGACTTTC
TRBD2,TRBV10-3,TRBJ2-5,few,CAISDPGRAEETQYF,TGTGCCATCAGTGACCCTGGGAGGGCAGAAGAGACCCAGTACTTC
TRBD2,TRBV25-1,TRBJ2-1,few,CASSRLAGGDNEQFF,TGTGCCAGCAGTAGGCTAGCGGGGGGGGACAATGAGCAGTTCTTC